These 10 T cell receptor beta chains were sequenced from one sample in a study of T cell changes during pregnancy in multiple sclerosis. The data were produced by immunoSEQ multiplex PCR, yet TCRdb's version contains in-frame clones alone and is incomplete. The table includes more than 20,000 clones, approximately 86% detected once. The sequenced sample was CD8+ T cells from peripheral blood mononuclear cells, obtained in the first trimester of pregnancy. All receptors derive from a female donor in good health, enrolled as a control in a pregnancy study.

The chain recombines TRBV30 with TRBJ1-3; TRBD1 might be the D (6 bases). V gave up 2 bases and J gave up 4 bases, with 12 bases separating them. This CDR3 contains 14 residues. Germline V CDR1 and CDR2: GTSNPN, SVGIG (reference sequence). The CDR3 nucleotides read TGTGCCTGGAGTTTGGGGGCAGGAGGAAACACCATATATTTT. This encodes CAWSLGAGGNTIYF.

This rearrangement joins TRBV28 to TRBJ2-7; TRBD1 aligns across 11 bases. This CDR3 is built from 15 residues. The germline CDR1 and CDR2 sequences are MDHEN and SYDVKM. Unmatched junction bases numbered 5, after V lost 4 bases and J lost 3 bases. This CDR3 is CASSSRDRGFYEQYF. As DNA, the CDR3 is TGTGCCAGCAGTTCGCGGGACAGGGGGTTCTACGAGCAGTACTTC.

The chain has TRBV15 and TRBJ1-5, with 11 bases that match TRBD1. CDR3 length equals 14 residues. From germline, CDR1 is LNHNV and CDR2 YYDKDF (reference sequence). Germline trimming cut 3 bases from V and 7 bases from J; bases unmatched to any gene: 2. For the CDR3, the DNA is TGTGCCACCAGCAGGGACAGGGGGCGGCAGCCCCAGCATTTT. Translating it yields CATSRDRGRQPQHF.

The table lists this clone with a few counts. The V and J genes are TRBV6-5 and TRBJ2-5; 11 bases are shared with TRBD2. The V gene's germline CDR1 is MNHEY and CDR2 SVGAGI. J lost 3 bases, V lost 6 bases, and 6 bases had no gene match. The CDR3 has 15 residues. The CDR3 sequence is CASRSGGLAEETQYF. DNA of the CDR3: TGTGCCAGCAGATCCGGGGGACTAGCGGAAGAGACCCAGTACTTC.

Of note for this clone: This may be a read error, as it is one base from a much larger clone. This sequence joins TRBV7-6 and TRBJ2-7; perhaps TRBD2 as D (6 bases). This CDR3 is 14 amino acids long. Trimming cost V 1 base and J 3 bases, with 10 bases left between them. CDR1 is SGHVS and CDR2 is FNYEAQ in the germline V gene. The CDR3 sequence: CASSLESGDYEQYF. The CDR3 DNA reads TGTGCCAGCAGCTTAGAGTCGGGGGACTACGAGCAGTACTTC.

The chain uses TRBV28 and TRBJ2-5; D possibly corresponds to TRBD2 (5 bases). This CDR3 contains 15 residues. V lost 4 bases, J lost 5 bases, and 17 bases lay in between. Germline loops: CDR1 MDHEN, CDR2 SYDVKM. The CDR3 region has the DNA TGTGCCAGCAGTTGGCCGAGATCTAGCAGGGAGACCCAGTACTTC. Its translation: CASSWPRSSRETQYF.

This clone was observed a handful of times. The rearrangement links TRBV6-1 to TRBJ1-5, with 7 bases that match TRBD1. Germline CDR1 is MNHNS and CDR2 is SASEGT. The CDR3 is made up of 14 amino acids. Trimming took 3 bases from V and 7 from J; bases not matched to a gene: 6. CDR3 region: CASSDLGGGQPQHF. CDR3 bases: TGTGCCAGCAGTGATTTAGGGGGCGGGCAGCCCCAGCATTTT.

The gene calls are TRBV9 and TRBJ1-5; the D gene is possibly TRBD1 (5 bases). The germline V gene has CDR1 SGDLS and CDR2 YYNGEE. The CDR3 is 14 amino acids. V was trimmed by 0 bases and J by 3 bases, leaving 7 bases between them. The CDR3 sequence: CASSVGGHNQPQHF. The CDR3 DNA sequence: TGTGCCAGCAGCGTAGGGGGCCACAATCAGCCCCAGCATTTT.

This chain joins TRBV30 and TRBJ2-7; tentatively, D is TRBD2 (5 bases). Germline V gives CDR1 GTSNPN, CDR2 SVGIG (reference sequence). V was clipped by 5 bases and J by 5 bases, with 22 bases between them. This CDR3 has 15 residues. The CDR3 nucleotides read TGTGCCTGGGAGCCCAGGCGGGTCCGACCCGACGAGCAGTACTTC. Translating it yields CAWEPRRVRPDEQYF.

The genes are TRBV6-5 and TRBJ2-3; the match to TRBD2 covers 12 bases. The V segment lost 0 bases and the J segment 10 bases; nucleotides outside the gene matches: 8. There are 16 residues in the CDR3. CDR1 MNHEY and CDR2 SVGAGI come from the germline V gene. The CDR3 region has the DNA TGTGCCAGCAGTTACTCATCTCTAGCGGGAGGGCCGGCGCAGTATTTT. Its protein product is CASSYSSLAGGPAQYF.